These T cell receptor beta chains were read from a single sample in a study of T cell changes during pregnancy in multiple sclerosis. TCRdb's table, derived via immunoSEQ multiplex PCR, lists solely in-frame clones and lacks some. The sample records tens of thousands of clones, roughly nine tenths being singletons. The sequences come from CD8+ T cells from peripheral blood mononuclear cells, collected before pregnancy. The source is a female donor with multiple sclerosis, enrolled in a pregnancy study. CDR3s include the opening cysteine and the closing phenylalanine or tryptophan. The order of the fields is clone size, D gene, V gene, J gene, CDR3 DNA, CDR3 protein. The D gene is left open where the match is weak. Some rows mark clone size as missing; the rest say once, few, many or name a class of expanded clone.

>NA|NA|TRBV2|TRBJ2-5
TGTGCCCGCCACGAACAGCAAGAGACCCAGTACTTC
CARHEQQETQYF
>NA|NA|TRBV7-9|TRBJ1-6
TGTGCCAGCAGCTTAGATGGGGCCTTCTCCTATAATTCACCCCTCCACTTT
CASSLDGAFSYNSPLHF
>NA|TRBD1|TRBV19|TRBJ2-1
TGTGCCAGTAGTATCCCTCGGGACAGGGGAGTTAATGAGCAGTTCTTC
CASSIPRDRGVNEQFF
>NA|NA|TRBV19|TRBJ2-2
TGTGCCAGTAGTATAGTAACGGGGGATAGAGGCGGGGAGCTGTTTTTT
CASSIVTGDRGGELFF
>NA|NA|TRBV2|TRBJ2-7
TGTGCCAGCAGTCCGGGACATGCCTACGAGCAGTACTTC
CASSPGHAYEQYF
>NA|TRBD2|TRBV11-2|TRBJ2-7
TGTGCCAGCAGCTTAGCGGGGGGGGCCTACGAGCAGTACTTC
CASSLAGGAYEQYF
>once|NA|TRBV7-6|TRBJ1-1
TGTGCCAGCAGCTTAGCTTCGGGTGGCAGGGGTTTCACTGAAGCTTTCTTT
CASSLASGGRGFTEAFF
>NA|NA|TRBV5-1|TRBJ1-1
TGCGCCAGCAGCTTGGAAACCGGGACACTAAACACTGAAGCTTTCTTT
CASSLETGTLNTEAFF
>NA|TRBD1|TRBV10-3|TRBJ1-1
TGTGCCATCAGTGAGGGGGGACAGTACACTGAAGCTTTCTTT
CAISEGGQYTEAFF
>NA|TRBD2|TRBV5-1|TRBJ2-1
TGCGCCAGCAGGACGAAGGGGAGTGGGGAGGGAGGGCAGTTCTTC
CASRTKGSGEGGQFF
>NA|TRBD1|TRBV2|TRBJ1-1
TGTGCCAGCACTCAATACCTGGACAGGGGTGCTTTCTTT
CASTQYLDRGAFF
>NA|NA|TRBV5-8|TRBJ1-2
TGTGCCAGCAGCTTATTTGGGCATCCCTGGGGCTACACCTTC
CASSLFGHPWGYTF
>NA|NA|TRBV19|TRBJ1-2
TGTGCCAGTAGTCCGGTTACCGCTAACTATGGCTACACCTTC
CASSPVTANYGYTF
>NA|NA|TRBV9|TRBJ1-2
TGTGCCAGCAGCGCCGGTAACTATGGCTACACCTTC
CASSAGNYGYTF
>NA|NA|TRBV5-8|TRBJ1-1
TGTGCCAGCTCTAGGGAGACTGAAGCTTTCTTT
CASSRETEAFF
>NA|NA|TRBV5-6|TRBJ1-6
TGTGCCAGCAGCTTCGGGGAAGGGTCACCCCTCCACTTT
CASSFGEGSPLHF
>NA|NA|TRBV4-2|TRBJ1-2
TGTGCCAGCAGCCAAGATTTGGGAGGCGCCGTCTATGGCTACACCTTC
CASSQDLGGAVYGYTF
>NA|TRBD2|TRBV30|TRBJ2-7
TGTGCCTGGAGTACGACGGGACTAGATTACGAGCAGTACTTC
CAWSTTGLDYEQYF
>few|NA|TRBV4-1|TRBJ1-5
TGCGCCAGCAGCCTGTTCCCATATCAGCCCCAGCATTTT
CASSLFPYQPQHF
>NA|NA|TRBV14|TRBJ2-5
TGTGCCAGCAGTCCGGGACTCTACCTGGCGGGAGAGACCCAGTACTTC
CASSPGLYLAGETQYF
>NA|TRBD1|TRBV13|TRBJ1-2
TGTGCCAGCAGCCAACGGACAGGCCTCTATGGCTACACCTTC
CASSQRTGLYGYTF
>NA|NA|TRBV10-3|TRBJ1-5
TGTGCCATCAGTCCCCCCTGCCGCGGGGCAGGTAATCAGCCCCAGCATTTT
CAISPPCRGAGNQPQHF
>NA|NA|TRBV7-3|TRBJ2-3
TGTGCCAGCAGCTTAATTGGTATGGGACAAGGGCAGTATTTT
CASSLIGMGQGQYF
>NA|TRBD1|TRBV7-3|TRBJ2-7
TGTGCCAGCAGCTTAGACAGGGGAGTGACCTACGAGCAGTACTTC
CASSLDRGVTYEQYF
>NA|NA|TRBV5-1|TRBJ1-2
TGCGCCAGCAGCATCGACAGCAGTAACTATGGCTACACCTTC
CASSIDSSNYGYTF
>NA|TRBD2|TRBV4-2|TRBJ2-3
TGTGCCAGCAGCCAAGAAAGCGGGGGGGGAACAGATACGCAGTATTTT
CASSQESGGGTDTQYF
>NA|TRBD2|TRBV7-3|TRBJ2-3
TGTGCCAGCAGCCTACTAGCGGGGGGGAACACAGATACGCAGTATTTT
CASSLLAGGNTDTQYF
>NA|TRBD2|TRBV5-4|TRBJ2-7
TGTGCCAGCAGCTTGGAACTAGCGGGGGAACCCTACGAGCAGTACTTC
CASSLELAGEPYEQYF
>NA|NA|TRBV19|TRBJ2-7
TGTGCCAGTAGTCCCGGTATGTGGTACGAGCAGTACTTC
CASSPGMWYEQYF
>NA|TRBD2|TRBV10-3|TRBJ2-7
TGTGCCATCACCCCCGGGAGGGCCGACGAGCAGTACTTC
CAITPGRADEQYF
>NA|TRBD2|TRBV7-3|TRBJ2-1
TGTGCCAGCAGCCCTAGCGGGGGGGCGGGCAATGAGCAGTTCTTC
CASSPSGGAGNEQFF
>NA|NA|TRBV7-7|TRBJ2-1
TGTGCTAGCAGCCAAGGTGGAGGCGCCGGCGATGAGCAGTTCTTC
CASSQGGGAGDEQFF
>NA|NA|TRBV5-5|TRBJ2-7
TGTGCCAGCAGCTTGGGACAGGACCTCTCCTACGAGCAGTACTTC
CASSLGQDLSYEQYF
>NA|NA|TRBV29-1|TRBJ1-1
TGCAGCGTTGATCGGAACACTGAAGCTTTCTTT
CSVDRNTEAFF
>NA|NA|TRBV5-5|TRBJ1-1
TGTGCCAGCAGCCCTACGTCGAACACTGAAGCTTTCTTT
CASSPTSNTEAFF
>NA|NA|TRBV30|TRBJ2-7
TGTGCCTGGAGTGTTGACAGGACAGCCTCCTACGAGCAGTACTTC
CAWSVDRTASYEQYF
>NA|TRBD1|TRBV2|TRBJ2-1
TGTGCCAGCAGTGAAATGCACAGGGGGCCGGGGGAGCAGTTCTTC
CASSEMHRGPGEQFF
>NA|NA|TRBV2|TRBJ2-7
TGTGCCAGCAGCCCCAAGACGACTACCTACGAGCAGTACTTC
CASSPKTTTYEQYF
>NA|NA|TRBV6-1|TRBJ1-2
TGTGCCAGCAGTGAAGACAGGGTTTTCACCATGGACTATGGCTACACCTTC
CASSEDRVFTMDYGYTF
>NA|NA|TRBV14|TRBJ1-2
TGTGCCAGCAGCCAAGCAGCGGATGGCTACACCTTC
CASSQAADGYTF